A selection of T cell receptor beta chains follows, all from one sample in a study of T cells after yellow fever vaccination. One entry per CDR3 protein results from TCRdb running MiXCR on the 5' RACE reads. The sample includes about 73,000 distinct CDR3 sequences, 7.5% to 8% of them seen just once. The material sequenced was CD8+ T cells sorted from PBMCs, taken on the day of the yellow fever booster vaccination. The receptors come from a man aged 30 to 39 who received the YFV17D yellow fever vaccine. Both conserved end residues are part of each CDR3. A D gene is named only where the DNA matches it firmly. A clone size is listed for some rows: how often the clone was seen (once, few, many), or a class if it is expanded.

size: many; V: TRBV29-1; D: TRBD1; J: TRBJ2-7; CDR3: CSVEDPGQGANEQYF; DNA: TGCAGCGTTGAGGATCCGGGACAGGGGGCGAACGAGCAGTACTTC
size: few; V: TRBV7-9; D: -; J: TRBJ2-7; CDR3: CASSPRDNSYEQYF; DNA: TGTGCCAGCAGCCCCCGGGACAACTCCTACGAGCAGTACTTC
size: many; V: TRBV14; D: -; J: TRBJ1-1; CDR3: CASSQDIHLLTTGRTEAFF; DNA: TGTGCCAGCAGCCAAGATATCCACCTCCTCACAACAGGGCGAACTGAAGCTTTCTTT
size: few; V: TRBV10-3; D: TRBD2; J: TRBJ2-7; CDR3: CAIRSSGSSYEQYF; DNA: TGTGCCATCAGATCTAGCGGGAGCTCCTACGAGCAGTACTTC
size: few; V: TRBV14; D: -; J: TRBJ2-3; CDR3: CASSHEGYTQYF; DNA: TGTGCCAGCAGCCATGAGGGGTATACGCAGTATTTT
size: -; V: TRBV6-5; D: -; J: TRBJ2-1; CDR3: CASSYLGEAAYNEQFF; DNA: TGTGCCAGCAGTTACCTGGGAGAAGCGGCCTACAATGAGCAGTTCTTC
size: few; V: TRBV5-1; D: TRBD1; J: TRBJ1-1; CDR3: CASSSGTENTEAFF; DNA: TGCGCCAGCAGCTCCGGGACAGAGAACACTGAAGCTTTCTTT
size: many; V: TRBV29-1; D: -; J: TRBJ2-1; CDR3: CSARPLGNEQFF; DNA: TGCAGCGCCCGCCCCCTGGGGAATGAGCAGTTCTTC
size: few; V: TRBV20-1; D: -; J: TRBJ2-3; CDR3: CSARDQYSFAGASTDTQYF; DNA: TGCAGTGCTAGAGATCAATACTCTTTCGCGGGGGCTAGCACAGATACGCAGTATTTT
size: few; V: TRBV24-1; D: -; J: TRBJ2-5; CDR3: CATSGPEQETQYF; DNA: TGTGCCACCAGTGGGCCAGAACAAGAGACCCAGTACTTC
size: many; V: TRBV2; D: -; J: TRBJ2-7; CDR3: CASSETTAYEQYF; DNA: TGTGCCAGCAGTGAGACGACGGCCTACGAGCAGTACTTC
size: many; V: TRBV6-5; D: -; J: TRBJ2-5; CDR3: CASSYRIGVETQYF; DNA: TGTGCCAGCAGCTACCGAATAGGCGTGGAGACCCAGTACTTC
size: many; V: TRBV11-1; D: -; J: TRBJ1-1; CDR3: CASSSGDGLTGTNTEAFF; DNA: TGTGCCAGCAGCTCAGGAGATGGTCTTACAGGGACGAACACTGAAGCTTTCTTT
size: few; V: TRBV7-6; D: TRBD2; J: TRBJ2-3; CDR3: CASSSGLAGGTDTQYF; DNA: TGTGCCAGCAGCTCCGGACTAGCGGGAGGAACAGATACGCAGTATTTT
size: -; V: TRBV6-5; D: TRBD2; J: TRBJ2-1; CDR3: CASSYSGLASPNEQFF; DNA: TGTGCCAGCAGTTACTCCGGACTAGCGAGCCCCAATGAGCAGTTCTTC
size: few; V: TRBV7-6; D: TRBD2; J: TRBJ2-3; CDR3: CASSPLAGYADTQYF; DNA: TGTGCCAGCAGCCCACTAGCGGGATATGCAGATACGCAGTATTTT
size: many; V: TRBV7-9; D: -; J: TRBJ2-7; CDR3: CASGGRMGAFSYEQYF; DNA: TGTGCCAGCGGCGGGAGAATGGGGGCCTTCTCCTACGAGCAGTACTTC
size: many; V: TRBV20-1; D: TRBD2; J: TRBJ2-5; CDR3: CSARGAGGPGETQYF; DNA: TGCAGTGCTAGAGGGGCGGGAGGGCCGGGAGAGACCCAGTACTTC
size: few; V: TRBV11-2; D: -; J: TRBJ2-1; CDR3: CASSLGPYPGLPSGEQFF; DNA: TGTGCCAGCAGCTTAGGTCCCTATCCGGGACTGCCCTCTGGTGAGCAGTTCTTC
size: few; V: TRBV20-1; D: -; J: TRBJ2-2; CDR3: CSARDRPYTGELFF; DNA: TGCAGTGCTAGAGACAGACCTTATACCGGGGAGCTGTTTTTT
size: few; V: TRBV6-5; D: -; J: TRBJ2-1; CDR3: CASSYSQGRNEQFF; DNA: TGTGCCAGCAGTTACTCGCAGGGGCGGAATGAGCAGTTCTTC
size: -; V: TRBV4-3; D: -; J: TRBJ1-3; CDR3: CASSQDMVNPSSGNTIYF; DNA: TGCGCCAGCAGCCAAGACATGGTAAACCCAAGCTCTGGAAACACCATATATTTT
size: -; V: TRBV29-1; D: -; J: TRBJ1-4; CDR3: CSVEVTGQLFF; DNA: TGCAGCGTTGAGGTTACAGGGCAACTGTTTTTT
size: few; V: TRBV24-1; D: -; J: TRBJ2-3; CDR3: CATSDFGQADTQYF; DNA: TGTGCCACCAGTGATTTCGGCCAGGCAGATACGCAGTATTTT
size: -; V: TRBV20-1; D: TRBD2; J: TRBJ2-7; CDR3: CSARGLSGRSYEQYF; DNA: TGCAGTGCTAGAGGATTGAGCGGGAGATCCTACGAGCAGTACTTC
size: -; V: TRBV12-5; D: TRBD2; J: TRBJ2-1; CDR3: CASGLAVNNEQFF; DNA: TGTGCTAGTGGTCTAGCGGTCAACAATGAGCAGTTCTTC
size: -; V: TRBV2; D: -; J: TRBJ2-2; CDR3: CASKRGTGELFF; DNA: TGTGCCAGCAAGCGAGGCACCGGGGAGCTGTTTTTT
size: few; V: TRBV28; D: -; J: TRBJ2-1; CDR3: CASKGGIRNEQFF; DNA: TGTGCCAGCAAGGGCGGGATAAGGAATGAGCAGTTCTTC